This entry is about one T cell receptor beta chain. Its target is unknown. The PCR used 60 Vbeta and 13 Jbeta primers. Clones were read by immunoSEQ multiplex PCR, and TCRdb kept only the in-frame ones, dropping some. The sample yields 99,000 or so clones, 75% to 85% seen once. The donors were healthy bone marrow donors. The data belong to a study of cytomegalovirus exposure and HLA in healthy donors. Study conclusions and caveats: Cytomegalovirus-associated status was assigned to approximately 160 TCR beta chains. Among TCR sequences, most were rare, though some public TCRs appeared in many donors.

The CDR3 is 15 residues long. Germline assignment: CDR1 SGHTA and CDR2 FQGNSA. The V end lost 3 bases, the J end lost 0 bases, and 9 bases lay between the germline ends. The chain couples TRBV7-2 to TRBJ1-3; D perhaps matches TRBD1 (6 bases). Sequencing was carried out using PBMCs. The TCR originated in a man younger than 40 in good health and CMV-seronegative. The CDR3 nucleotides read TGTGCCAGCAGCTTCAGGGGAAGCTCTGGAAACACCATATATTTT. Protein product: CASSFRGSSGNTIYF.